What follows are 31 T cell receptor beta chains derived from one specimen sequenced in a study of shared clonotypes between healthy human individuals. Sequenced by immunoSEQ multiplex PCR; TCRdb stores in-frame clones only, minus some. The table has about 2.4 million clones, roughly 93% seen once. Input material: naive CD4+ T cells from PBMCs. Described subset: CD45RA+ positively selected. The receptors stem from a man aged 18-30 years in good health. Some clones in this sample may be carry-over from other donors' samples.

The genes are TRBV5-1 and TRBJ2-5; D remains unclear. The CDR3 has 16 residues. The V gene lost 2 bases and the J gene lost 3 bases, with 17 bases spanning the gap. CDR1 and CDR2 (germline): SGHRS, YFSETQ. CDR3 amino acids: CASSFTLQDPEETQYF. CDR3 sequence (DNA): TGCGCCAGCAGCTTCACCCTACAAGACCCAGAAGAGACCCAGTACTTC.

The CDR3 nucleotides read TGTGCCAGCAGCTTATGGGTCAGGTCAATGTCGGGGGAGCTGTTTTTT. This gives the protein CASSLWVRSMSGELFF. The genes are TRBV7-2 and TRBJ2-2; D is undetermined. Germline assignment: CDR1 SGHTA and CDR2 FQGNSA. CDR3 length: 16 amino acids. Between the trimmed V and J ends, which lost 2 bases and 8 bases, there was a span of 18 bases.

The V gene is TRBV9, the J gene TRBJ2-1; D unresolved. V shed 3 bases and J shed 0 bases, with 10 bases lying between them. The CDR3 spans 15 residues. Germline lookup yields CDR1 SGDLS and CDR2 YYNGEE. This CDR3 reads CASSAKADSYNEQFF. CDR3 coding DNA: TGTGCCAGCAGCGCGAAAGCAGACTCCTACAATGAGCAGTTCTTC.

The chain carries TRBV30 and TRBJ1-2; a weak D match, TRBD1 (6 bases). Germline V gene sequence: CDR1 GTSNPN, CDR2 SVGIG (reference sequence). The CDR3 is 16 residues long. V lost 4 bases and J 7 bases, leaving 25 bases between the germline ends. The CDR3, as DNA: TGTGCCTGGAACAATAAACCAGGGGCAAGGACTTTTGGCTACACCTTC. Its translation is CAWNNKPGARTFGYTF.

This sequence joins TRBV4-1 and TRBJ1-5, with 8 bases lining up with TRBD1. The J segment lost 6 bases and the V segment lost 4 bases, leaving 8 bases of the junction unmatched. The CDR3 contains 15 residues. The germline CDR1 and CDR2 sequences are MGHRA and YSYEKL. The CDR3 here is CASSRLPDRAQPQHF. CDR3 DNA sequence: TGCGCCAGCAGCCGACTGCCGGACAGGGCTCAGCCCCAGCATTTT.

The rearrangement joins TRBV27 to TRBJ2-2; the D gene is possibly TRBD2 (6 bases). This CDR3 spans 16 amino acids. V lost 4 bases to trimming and J lost 4 bases, with 16 bases between them. The germline gives CDR1 MNHEY, CDR2 SMNVEV (reference sequence). The CDR3 sequence: CASSSRQRRVTGELFF. CDR3 bases: TGTGCCAGCAGTTCTCGACAGCGGAGGGTCACCGGGGAGCTGTTTTTT.

The V and J genes are TRBV5-1 and TRBJ1-1; TRBD1 matches 7 bases. The germline CDR1 and CDR2 sequences are SGHRS and YFSETQ. V gave up 6 bases and J gave up 2 bases; unmatched junction bases: 13. The CDR3 is made up of 16 amino acids. In nucleotides, the CDR3 is TGCGCCAGCACCCCCCTGTCGGGACAGAAAAACACTGAAGCTTTCTTT. The encoded protein is CASTPLSGQKNTEAFF.

The V and J genes are TRBV5-1 and TRBJ2-5, with TRBD2 as a possible D gene (5 bases). The V end lost 4 bases, the J end lost 3 bases, and 13 bases lay between the germline ends. CDR1 and CDR2 (germline): SGHRS, YFSETQ. The CDR3 has 14 residues. The CDR3 nucleotides are TGCGCCAGCAGCCCTGGCCGAGGGAAAGAGACCCAGTACTTC. Translated: CASSPGRGKETQYF.

This clone was recorded only once. The CDR3 is CASSLGTEGGYTF. In DNA form, the CDR3 reads TGTGCCAGCAGCTTAGGGACAGAGGGTGGCTACACCTTC. The J gene is TRBJ1-2, the V gene TRBV5-6, with 7 bases that match TRBD1. The V gene's germline CDR1 is SGHDT and CDR2 YYEEEE. This CDR3 contains 13 residues. V was clipped by 2 bases and J by 7 bases; unmatched bases: 5.

The rearrangement joins TRBV28 to TRBJ2-7; weak D call: TRBD1 (6 bases). CDR3 length: 12 residues. Per the germline V gene, CDR1 is MDHEN and CDR2 is SYDVKM. Trimming removed 9 bases at V and 4 bases at J, with 13 bases between. Here the CDR3 DNA reads TGTGCCAGTACGACAGGATTTTACGAGCAGTACTTC. Translated: CASTTGFYEQYF. The whole variable domain, remainder taken from reference TRBV28 and TRBJ2-7, is DVKVTQSSRYLVKRTGEKVFLECVQDMDHENMFWYRQDPGLGLRLIYFSYDVKMKEKGDIPEGYSVSREKKERFSLILESASTNQTSMYLCASTTGFYEQYFGPGTRLTVT.

J is TRBJ2-1 and V is TRBV7-2; no firm D call. Trimming took off 4 bases at V and 5 bases at J, with 12 bases between the two ends. The CDR3 runs 14 residues. The germline CDR1 and CDR2 sequences are SGHTA and FQGNSA. The CDR3: CASSSLLGNNEQFF. DNA for the CDR3: TGTGCCAGCAGCTCGTTATTAGGCAACAATGAGCAGTTCTTC. Combining the CDR3 with reference TRBV7-2 and TRBJ2-1 gives the whole variable domain GAGVSQSPSNKVTEKGKDVELRCDPISGHTALYWYRQSLGQGLEFLIYFQGNSAPDKSGLPSDRFSAERTGGSVSTLTIQRTQQEDSAVYLCASSSLLGNNEQFFGPGTRLTVL.

The rearrangement links TRBV9 to TRBJ1-6; 7 bases agree with TRBD1. Germline V lookup: CDR1 SGDLS, CDR2 YYNGEE. The CDR3 spans 15 residues. After removal of 3 bases from V and 7 bases from J, the junction contained 7 bases not matched to a gene. The CDR3 is CASSASVTGNSPLHF. The CDR3 DNA follows: TGTGCCAGCAGCGCGAGTGTGACAGGGAATTCACCCCTCCACTTT. The entire variable domain, with the rest obtained from reference TRBV9 and TRBJ1-6, is as follows: DSGVTQTPKHLITATGQRVTLRCSPRSGDLSVYWYQQSLDQGLQFLIQYYNGEERAKGNILERFSAQQFPDLHSELNLSSLELGDSALYFCASSASVTGNSPLHFGNGTRLTVT.

This clone was seen a single time. Other DNA sequences within the sample encode an identical CDR3. The chain couples TRBV6-6 to TRBJ2-5; D is perhaps TRBD1 (5 bases). Germline values: CDR1 MNHNY, CDR2 SVGAGI (reference sequence). There are 13 residues in the CDR3. The ends were cut back, 6 bases at V and 1 base at J, with 9 bases in the middle. The CDR3 bases are TGTGCCAGCAGCCTAGACAGCCAAGAGACCCAGTACTTC. Protein sequence: CASSLDSQETQYF.

This clone was recorded a few times. This chain links TRBV11-2 with TRBJ1-2, with D possibly TRBD1 on 5 matching bases. CDR1 SGHAT and CDR2 FQNNGV come from the germline V gene. V lost 1 base and J 7 bases, leaving 10 bases between the germline ends. The CDR3 has 13 residues. As DNA, the CDR3 is TGTGCCAGCAGCTTAGGCAGGGTGGGTGGCTACACCTTC. As protein: CASSLGRVGGYTF.

The J gene is TRBJ2-7, the V gene TRBV7-8; TRBD2 aligns across 8 bases. The CDR3 loop spans 15 amino acids. The V gene end was trimmed by 6 bases and the J gene end by 2 bases; junction bases not matched to a gene: 9. Per the germline V gene, CDR1 is SGHVS and CDR2 is FQNEAQ. The CDR3, as DNA: TGTGCCAGCAGGAGGAGAGGGACTAGAGCCTACGAGCAGTACTTC. It is translated as CASRRRGTRAYEQYF.

The sample holds one count of this clone. The V and J genes are TRBV18 and TRBJ1-5, with TRBD1 as a possible D gene (6 bases). Germline V lookup: CDR1 KGHSH, CDR2 LQKENI. Trimming removed 2 bases from V and 0 bases from J, with 11 bases in between. The CDR3 has 16 residues. The CDR3 region is CASSPGTPYSNQPQHF. The DNA of the CDR3 is TGTGCCAGCTCACCAGGGACACCGTATAGCAATCAGCCCCAGCATTTT.

The chain carries TRBV7-2 and TRBJ2-5, with 7 bases identical to TRBD2. Germline lookup yields CDR1 SGHTA and CDR2 FQGNSA. J lost 4 bases, V lost 6 bases, and 11 bases had no gene match. There are 15 residues in the CDR3. As DNA, the CDR3 is TGTGCCAGCAGTCTATGGGCGGGAGTAGGAGAGACCCAGTACTTC. Encoded protein: CASSLWAGVGETQYF. Full variable domain (remainder filled in from reference TRBV7-2 and TRBJ2-5): GAGVSQSPSNKVTEKGKDVELRCDPISGHTALYWYRQSLGQGLEFLIYFQGNSAPDKSGLPSDRFSAERTGGSVSTLTIQRTQQEDSAVYLCASSLWAGVGETQYFGPGTRLLVL.

The chain recombines TRBV6-5 with TRBJ2-5; D unclear. Looked up from germline, CDR1 is MNHEY and CDR2 is SVGAGI. V lost 8 bases to trimming and J lost 5 bases, with 18 bases between them. There are 14 residues in the CDR3. This CDR3 reads CASGRAPSGETQYF. The CDR3 nucleotides read TGTGCCAGCGGACGAGCTCCTTCCGGGGAGACCCAGTACTTC.

V usage is TRBV7-2 and J usage is TRBJ2-7; 13 bases map to TRBD2. The CDR3 extends over 16 amino acids. Germline V gene sequence: CDR1 SGHTA, CDR2 FQGNSA. With 4 bases clipped from V and 9 bases from J, the junction kept 12 bases outside the gene matches. The CDR3: CASSSAGLAGDRGQYF. The CDR3 DNA follows: TGTGCCAGCAGCTCCGCCGGACTAGCGGGAGATCGCGGGCAGTACTTC.

This chain joins TRBV6-6 and TRBJ1-2; D not resolved. CDR1 is MNHNY and CDR2 is SVGAGI in the germline V gene (reference sequence). Trimming pared 0 bases from V and 8 bases from J, leaving 10 bases between. The CDR3 is 13 residues long. Here the CDR3 reads CASSYSADRGYTF. The CDR3 DNA follows: TGTGCCAGCAGTTACTCCGCAGATAGGGGCTACACCTTC.

The chain uses TRBV14 and TRBJ1-1, with 8 positions matching TRBD1. The CDR3 length is 17 residues. The ends lost 4 bases at V and 0 bases at J; junction bases unmatched: 10. The V gene's germline CDR1 is SGHDN and CDR2 FVKESK. CDR3 DNA sequence: TGTGCCAGCAGCCCCCGGGGCAGGGGGCGACTGAACACTGAAGCTTTCTTT. As protein: CASSPRGRGRLNTEAFF.

The chain couples TRBV5-1 to TRBJ2-1, with TRBD2 identical over 8 bases. CDR1 and CDR2 from the germline V gene are SGHRS and YFSETQ. The CDR3 runs 13 residues. V shed 7 bases and J 3 bases; nucleotides not matched to a gene: 3. The CDR3 DNA is TGCGCCAGCGGTAGCGGGAACTACAATGAGCAGTTCTTC. This codes for CASGSGNYNEQFF. Using reference TRBV5-1 and TRBJ2-1 for the parts outside the CDR3, the full variable domain is KAGVTQTPRYLIKTRGQQVTLSCSPISGHRSVSWYQQTPGQGLQFLFEYFSETQRNKGNFPGRFSGRQFSNSRSEMNVSTLELGDSALYLCASGSGNYNEQFFGPGTRLTVL.

The chain recombines TRBV19 with TRBJ1-5; no reliable D call. Germline V gene lookup returns CDR1 LNHDA and CDR2 SQIVND (reference sequence). This CDR3 spans 14 amino acids. The V end was cut by 3 bases, the J end by 2 bases, with 8 bases between. As DNA, the CDR3 is TGTGCCAGTAGTATGGGGTCGGGCAATCAGCCCCAGCATTTT. Translated, it gives CASSMGSGNQPQHF.

This rearrangement joins TRBV28 to TRBJ2-3; D is perhaps TRBD2 (5 bases). The CDR3 length is 9 residues. Trimming left V 8 bases short and J 9 bases short, with 6 bases between. Germline values: CDR1 MDHEN, CDR2 SYDVKM. CDR3 region: CASGRTQYF. CDR3 DNA: TGTGCCAGCGGGAGAACGCAGTATTTT.

The rearrangement joins TRBV29-1 to TRBJ1-2; D not certain. The CDR3 length is 13 residues. Trimming took off 7 bases at V and 4 bases at J, with 16 bases between the two ends. The germline CDR1 and CDR2 sequences are SQVTM and ANQGSEA. CDR3 sequence: CSAPDGTGYGYTF. The CDR3 DNA reads TGCAGCGCCCCCGACGGAACCGGCTATGGCTACACCTTC. Variable domain in full (rest from reference TRBV29-1 and TRBJ1-2): SAVISQKPSRDICQRGTSLTIQCQVDSQVTMMFWYRQQPGQSLTLIATANQGSEATYESGFVIDKFPISRPNLTFSTLTVSNMSPEDSSIYLCSAPDGTGYGYTFGSGTRLTVV.

Of note for this clone: The same CDR3 is also encoded by other DNA sequences in this sample. The gene calls are TRBV19 and TRBJ2-7; tentatively, D is TRBD1 (5 bases). V was trimmed by 1 base and J by 0 bases, leaving 10 bases between them. CDR1 and CDR2 (germline): LNHDA, SQIVND (reference sequence). The length of the CDR3 is 15 residues. This CDR3 reads CASSIGGTLSYEQYF. CDR3 coding DNA: TGTGCCAGTAGTATAGGGGGCACCCTCTCCTACGAGCAGTACTTC.

V usage is TRBV11-2 and J usage is TRBJ2-5; TRBD2 matches at 7 bases. This CDR3 spans 14 amino acids. The germline V gene encodes CDR1 SGHAT and CDR2 FQNNGV. Losses at the gene ends were 4 bases for V and 5 bases for J; bases not matched to a gene: 7. CDR3 sequence: CASSSLAGGETQYF. CDR3 in DNA: TGTGCCAGCAGCTCCTTAGCGGGTGGGGAGACCCAGTACTTC.

V and J are TRBV6-6 and TRBJ2-7; 8 bases match TRBD2. This CDR3 has 15 amino acids. Germline lookup yields CDR1 MNHNY and CDR2 SVGAGI (reference sequence). After removal of 6 bases from V and 3 bases from J, the junction contained 10 bases not matched to a gene. The CDR3, as DNA: TGTGCCAGCAGATCGGCGGTAGCGGGACACTACGAGCAGTACTTC. Amino acid sequence: CASRSAVAGHYEQYF.

The chain recombines TRBV19 with TRBJ2-5; 12 bases are a match to TRBD2. The CDR3 length is 16 residues. J lost 1 base, V lost 7 bases, and 7 bases had no gene match. Germline V gene lookup returns CDR1 LNHDA and CDR2 SQIVND (reference sequence). CDR3 coding DNA: TGTGCCAGTAAAACACTAGCGGGAGGCCCCCAAGAGACCCAGTACTTC. It specifies CASKTLAGGPQETQYF.

A single count supports this clone. This chain uses TRBV13 with TRBJ2-3; D remains ambiguous. The CDR3 spans 12 residues. Germline-derived CDR1 and CDR2 are PRHDT and FYEKMQ (reference sequence). Trimming stripped 5 bases from V and 6 bases from J, with 9 bases between. CDR3: CASSTTWDTQYF. The CDR3, as DNA: TGTGCCAGCAGCACGACATGGGATACGCAGTATTTT.

This clone occurred once. CDR3 nucleotide sequence: TGTGCCAGCAGCTGGTTTGGGGCGAACACTGAAGCTTTCTTT. Amino acid sequence: CASSWFGANTEAFF. The chain couples TRBV7-2 to TRBJ1-1; weak D call: TRBD1 (5 bases). The CDR3 length is 14 residues. Germline V gene lookup returns CDR1 SGHTA and CDR2 FQGNSA. Trimming left V 4 bases short and J 1 base short, with 10 bases between.